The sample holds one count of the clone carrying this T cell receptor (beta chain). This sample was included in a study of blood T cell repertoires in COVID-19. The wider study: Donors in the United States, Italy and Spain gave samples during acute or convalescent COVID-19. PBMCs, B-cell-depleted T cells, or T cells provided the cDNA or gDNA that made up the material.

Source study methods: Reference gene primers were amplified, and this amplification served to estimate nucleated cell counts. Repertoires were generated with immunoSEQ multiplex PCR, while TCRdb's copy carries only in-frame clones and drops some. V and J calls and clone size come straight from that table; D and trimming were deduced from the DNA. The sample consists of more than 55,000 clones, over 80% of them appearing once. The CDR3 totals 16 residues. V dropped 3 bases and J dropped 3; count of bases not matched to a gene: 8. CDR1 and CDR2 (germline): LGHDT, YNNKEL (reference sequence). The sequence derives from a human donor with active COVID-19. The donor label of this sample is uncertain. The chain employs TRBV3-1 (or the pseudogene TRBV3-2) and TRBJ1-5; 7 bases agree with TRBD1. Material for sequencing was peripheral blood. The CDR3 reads CASSQARQGVNQPQHF. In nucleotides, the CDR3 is TGTGCCAGCAGCCAGGCTCGACAGGGAGTCAATCAGCCCCAGCATTTT.